This TCR beta chain appears in the sequencing data of a study of PD-L1 blockade in urothelial cancer. Study in general: Blood was tested 3 weeks (second dose) and 6 weeks into treatment.

The CDR3 sequence is 12 residues long. The germline CDR1 and CDR2 sequences are SGHVS and FQNEAQ. V was clipped by 5 bases and J by 14 bases; unmatched bases: 9. Some clones are missing from TCRdb's copy, which holds only in-frame ones; the method was immunoSEQ multiplex PCR. The sample includes 45,000 to 60,000 clones, roughly 87% of them seen just once. Time point in this sample: pretreatment peripheral blood. The V call is TRBV7-8, the J call TRBJ2-3; 8 bases map to TRBD1. The source was PBMCs, collected around atezolizumab (anti-PD-L1) treatment. The clonotype comes from a man in his 70s with urothelial cancer. The CDR3 DNA reads as TGTGCCAGCAGCCCCGGACAGGGTGGCGCGTATTTT. Its protein product is CASSPGQGGAYF.